This T cell receptor beta chain emerged from a study of T cells in localized non-small cell lung cancer. The CDR3 length is 15 residues. Study-level findings and limits: Tumor samples were not multi-region, leaving intratumor heterogeneity unexcluded. In adjacent lung appeared a median around 59 of the top 100 tumor clones.

Sequencing used immunoSEQ multiplex PCR; TCRdb keeps in-frame clones, though not all of them. The data contain about 23,000 clones, about 89% of them singletons. As concerns this clone: Its antigen is as yet unknown.

This chain links TRBV21-1 with TRBJ2-2. TRBV21-1 is marked as a pseudogene. Source: peripheral blood, taken before any cancer treatment. This sequence originates from a male donor aged 60 or over with stage I lung adenocarcinoma. The CDR3 DNA follows: TGTGCCAGCAGCAACGAGAATATAGGGACCGGGGAGCTGTTTTTT. Translating it yields CASSNENIGTGELFF.